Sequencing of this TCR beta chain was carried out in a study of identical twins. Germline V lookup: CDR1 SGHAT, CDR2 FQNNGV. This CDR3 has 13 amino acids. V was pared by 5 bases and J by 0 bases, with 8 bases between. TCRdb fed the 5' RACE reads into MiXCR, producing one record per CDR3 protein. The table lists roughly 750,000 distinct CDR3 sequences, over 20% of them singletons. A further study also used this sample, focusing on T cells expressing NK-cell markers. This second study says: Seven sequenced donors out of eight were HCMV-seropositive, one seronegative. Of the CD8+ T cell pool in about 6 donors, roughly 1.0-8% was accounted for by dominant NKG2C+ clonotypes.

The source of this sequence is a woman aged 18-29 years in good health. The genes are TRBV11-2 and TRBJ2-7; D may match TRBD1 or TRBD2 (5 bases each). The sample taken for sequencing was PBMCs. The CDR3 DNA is TGTGCCAGCAGCGCAGGGAGCTCCTACGAGCAGTACTTC. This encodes CASSAGSSYEQYF.